The 27 T cell receptor beta chains presented below share a single source sample, sequenced in a study of blood T cell repertoires in COVID-19. Only in-frame clones appear in the TCRdb table, and some are missing; sequencing was by immunoSEQ multiplex PCR. The sample carries more than 200,000 clones, about four fifths recorded once. The sequenced sample was peripheral blood. Source of these receptors: an elderly man with acute or convalescent COVID-19.

This rearrangement joins TRBV9 to TRBJ2-3; 8 nucleotides line up with TRBD2. Germline CDR1 SGDLS, CDR2 YYNGEE. This CDR3 contains 15 residues. V was clipped by 4 bases and J by 5 bases; unmatched bases: 9. Written as DNA, the CDR3 is TGTGCCAGCAGCCGGGAGGGGACCGGAGGAGATACGCAGTATTTT. Translated, it gives CASSREGTGGDTQYF.

The chain combines TRBV14 with TRBJ1-1; the D gene is possibly TRBD1 (6 bases). CDR3 length: 15 residues. With 4 bases removed from V and 1 base from J, the gap between germline ends came to 13 bases. Germline V gene sequence: CDR1 SGHDN, CDR2 FVKESK. CDR3 in DNA: TGTGCCAGCAGCCGAATCTGGGGGCGGAACACTGAAGCTTTCTTT. It yields the protein CASSRIWGRNTEAFF.

The V gene is TRBV6-1, the J gene TRBJ2-7; possibly TRBD1 for D (5 bases). This CDR3 region has 17 residues. V was clipped by 0 bases and J by 0 bases, with 15 bases between them. Per the germline V gene, CDR1 is MNHNS and CDR2 is SASEGT. CDR3 region: CASSEAAGYPSSYEQYF. The DNA of the CDR3 is TGTGCCAGCAGTGAAGCTGCAGGGTATCCCTCCTCCTACGAGCAGTACTTC.

This clone was seen a single time. One junction end does not reproduce the germline sequence, and a read error may be involved. The rearrangement links TRBV2 to TRBJ2-2; a weak D match, TRBD2 (5 bases). Germline lookup yields CDR1 SNHLY and CDR2 FYNNEI. The CDR3 totals 14 residues. The DNA for the CDR3 is TGTGCCAGCAACCCGCGGGCGAACGCCGGGGAGCTGTTTTTT. This codes for CASNPRANAGELFF.

The chain links TRBV7-9 to TRBJ1-2; D call uncertain. V lost 1 base and J lost 7, with 10 bases in between. This CDR3 has 13 residues. The germline V gene has CDR1 SEHNR and CDR2 FQNEAQ (reference sequence). The CDR3 nucleotides read TGTGCCAGCAGCTTAGGTGTCAGGATTGGCTACACCTTC. As protein: CASSLGVRIGYTF.

The sample holds a few counts of this clone. The chain combines TRBV27 with TRBJ1-1; TRBD1 agrees at 7 bases. The CDR3 totals 14 residues. In germline, CDR1 is MNHEY, CDR2 SMNVEV (reference sequence). J gave up 1 base and V 5 bases, and 4 bases lay outside the gene matches. The DNA of the CDR3 is TGTGCCAGCAGTCCTCGGACAGGGAACACTGAAGCTTTCTTT. Protein sequence: CASSPRTGNTEAFF.

The V and J genes are TRBV9 and TRBJ2-7, with TRBD1 matching 11 bases. This CDR3 comprises 15 residues. V trimming: 4 bases; J trimming: 2 bases; junction bases outside the gene matches: 5. In germline, CDR1 is SGDLS, CDR2 YYNGEE. Here the CDR3 DNA reads TGTGCCAGCAGCCTCGGGACAGGGGGACCCTACGAGCAGTACTTC. This codes for CASSLGTGGPYEQYF.

The V gene is TRBV7-9, the J gene TRBJ1-2; 9 nucleotides agree with TRBD1. The V gene end was trimmed by 5 bases and the J gene end by 8 bases; junction bases not matched to a gene: 18. CDR3 length: 17 amino acids. Germline V lookup: CDR1 SEHNR, CDR2 FQNEAQ (reference sequence). As DNA, the CDR3 is TGTGCCAGCAGCCCTAGGACGGGACAGGGTCAGTCTCGGGGCTACACCTTC. It codes for CASSPRTGQGQSRGYTF. Combining the CDR3 with reference TRBV7-9 and TRBJ1-2 gives the whole variable domain DTGVSQNPRHKITKRGQNVTFRCDPISEHNRLYWYRQTLGQGPEFLTYFQNEAQLEKSRLLSDRFSAERPKGSFSTLEIQRTEQGDSAMYLCASSPRTGQGQSRGYTFGSGTRLTVV.

This clone was recorded once. The gene calls are TRBV4-2 and TRBJ1-2; D ambiguous. V shed 0 bases and J shed 1 base, with 12 bases lying between them. This CDR3 region has 16 residues. Per the germline V gene, CDR1 is LGHNA and CDR2 is YNFKEQ. Here the CDR3 reads CASSQDPAGGNYGYTF. The CDR3, as DNA: TGTGCCAGCAGCCAAGATCCCGCGGGTGGTAACTATGGCTACACCTTC.

This clone occurred a few times. The V gene is TRBV3-1 (or the pseudogene TRBV3-2), the J gene TRBJ2-7; a possible D gene is TRBD1 (6 bases). With 4 bases removed from V and 1 base from J, the gap between germline ends came to 8 bases. Germline V gives CDR1 LGHDT, CDR2 YNNKEL (reference sequence). The CDR3 has 13 residues. The chain's CDR3 is CASSRQGSYEQYF. The CDR3 DNA sequence: TGTGCCAGCAGCCGCCAGGGGTCCTACGAGCAGTACTTC.

This clone was seen just once. The rearrangement links TRBV6-5 to TRBJ2-7; 7 nucleotides agree with TRBD2. Germline CDR1 is MNHEY and CDR2 is SVGAGI. J was trimmed by 0 bases and V by 4 bases; bases with no gene match: 6. CDR3 length: 15 amino acids. CDR3 amino acids: CASSLARTSSYEQYF. The CDR3 coding sequence is TGTGCCAGCAGTTTGGCAAGGACTAGCTCCTACGAGCAGTACTTC.

For this clone: In the same sample, other DNA sequences code for this CDR3. V gene TRBV27 combines with J gene TRBJ1-5; D unresolved. Trimming removed 0 bases at V and 5 bases at J, with 5 bases between. Germline V gene sequence: CDR1 MNHEY, CDR2 SMNVEV (reference sequence). The CDR3 length is 13 residues. CDR3 DNA: TGTGCCAGCAGTTTATCGAGGGATCAGCCCCAGCATTTT. Translation gives CASSLSRDQPQHF.

The chain is built from TRBV30 and TRBJ1-5; possibly TRBD1 for D (5 bases). Looked up from germline, CDR1 is GTSNPN and CDR2 is SVGIG (reference sequence). The CDR3 has 20 amino acids. V lost 0 bases to trimming and J lost 3 bases, with 27 bases between them. The CDR3 DNA sequence: TGTGCCTGGAGTGTACTTAAAAGGGTCCGAGAACGACAGATCAATCAGCCCCAGCATTTT. It codes for CAWSVLKRVRERQINQPQHF.

The gene calls are TRBV14 and TRBJ1-2; D gene ambiguous. Germline V CDR1 and CDR2: SGHDN, FVKESK. V was shortened by 1 base and J by 10 bases, with 16 bases between the two germline ends. The CDR3 consists of 14 residues. This CDR3 reads CASSQAYSGDPYTF. CDR3 bases: TGTGCCAGCAGCCAAGCGTACTCGGGAGACCCCTACACCTTC.

The chain joins TRBV19 to TRBJ1-5; tentatively, D is TRBD1 (5 bases). The V gene's germline CDR1 is LNHDA and CDR2 SQIVND (reference sequence). The V and J ends lost 3 bases and 7 bases respectively, with 7 bases between them. The CDR3 sequence is 12 residues long. The CDR3, as DNA: TGTGCCAGTAGTATCACAGGCCAGCCCCAGCATTTT. Translated: CASSITGQPQHF.

The chain carries TRBV24-1 and TRBJ2-7; 10 nucleotides agree with TRBD1. This CDR3 has 16 amino acids. V shed 2 bases, J shed 4 bases, and the junction held 7 bases outside the gene matches. Germline lookup yields CDR1 KGHDR and CDR2 SFDVKD. CDR3 in DNA: TGTGCCACCAGTGATTCCCGGACAGGGGGTGGATACGAGCAGTACTTC. It codes for CATSDSRTGGGYEQYF.

J is TRBJ1-2 and V is TRBV3-1 (or the pseudogene TRBV3-2); the match to TRBD1 covers 10 bases. The ends lost 5 bases at V and 5 bases at J; junction bases unmatched: 5. Germline V gene sequence: CDR1 LGHDT, CDR2 YNNKEL (reference sequence). This CDR3 spans 14 amino acids. The CDR3 nucleotides are TGTGCCAGCAGCGGAGGGACAGGGGAATATGGCTACACCTTC. Its protein product is CASSGGTGEYGYTF.

V is TRBV7-3 and J is TRBJ2-3, with 11 bases aligning to TRBD2. Germline values: CDR1 SGHTA, CDR2 FQGTGA. Trimming removed 5 bases from V and 3 bases from J; junction bases left unmatched: 7. CDR3 length: 16 residues. In DNA form, the CDR3 reads TGTGCCAGCAGCGCCATAGCGGGAGGGAGTACAGATACGCAGTATTTT. Translated, it gives CASSAIAGGSTDTQYF. Full variable domain (remainder filled in from reference TRBV7-3 and TRBJ2-3): GAGVSQTPSNKVTEKGKYVELRCDPISGHTALYWYRQSLGQGPEFLIYFQGTGAADDSGLPNDRFFAVRPEGSVSTLKIQRTERGDSAVYLCASSAIAGGSTDTQYFGPGTRLTVL.

The chain links TRBV11-2 to TRBJ2-1; 12 bases are a match to TRBD2. Unmatched junction bases numbered 7, after V lost 2 bases and J lost 5 bases. The germline CDR1 and CDR2 sequences are SGHAT and FQNNGV. The CDR3 is made up of 17 amino acids. DNA of the CDR3: TGTGCCAGCAGCTTATATTTGACTAGCGGGGGTAACAATGAGCAGTTCTTC. This gives the protein CASSLYLTSGGNNEQFF.

The chain has TRBV10-3 and TRBJ2-4; possibly TRBD2 for D (5 bases). V lost 11 bases to trimming and J lost 3 bases, with 14 bases between them. This CDR3 is built from 13 residues. Germline assignment: CDR1 ENHRY and CDR2 SYGVKD. The CDR3 bases are TGTGCCTCCGGGGAGTTTGGCAAAAACATTCAGTACTTC. The encoded protein is CASGEFGKNIQYF.

The chain carries TRBV19 and TRBJ1-6; 7 bases agree with TRBD1. Losses at the gene ends were 7 bases for V and 10 bases for J; bases not matched to a gene: 10. The CDR3 has 14 residues. CDR1 and CDR2 from the germline V gene are LNHDA and SQIVND (reference sequence). CDR3 sequence reads: CASTQTGFPSPLHF. CDR3 coding DNA: TGTGCCAGTACCCAGACAGGGTTTCCATCACCCCTCCACTTT.

V gene TRBV28 combines with J gene TRBJ1-6; D is unclear. Germline CDR1 is MDHEN and CDR2 is SYDVKM. Trimming cost V 4 bases and J 8 bases, with 9 bases left between them. The CDR3 has 13 residues. CDR3 DNA: TGTGCCAGCAGTTCCCACATATATTCACCCCTCCACTTT. Encoded protein: CASSSHIYSPLHF.

V usage is TRBV5-4 and J usage is TRBJ1-2, with 8 bases that match TRBD1. V was pared by 4 bases and J by 4 bases, with 6 bases of the junction left unmatched. Germline CDR1 reads SGHNT; CDR2 reads YYREEE (reference sequence). The CDR3 is 14 residues long. In nucleotides, the CDR3 is TGTGCCAGCAGCCTCCAGGGGGCGCGCTATGGCTACACCTTC. This codes for CASSLQGARYGYTF.

This clone was recorded a few times. The V call is TRBV4-2, the J call TRBJ1-4; 8 bases are shared with TRBD1. The CDR3 consists of 14 residues. The germline V gene has CDR1 LGHNA and CDR2 YNFKEQ. The trim removed 1 base at V and 8 bases at J, leaving 3 bases unmatched. The CDR3 DNA sequence: TGTGCCAGCAGCCAAGGGACAGGGCGCGAAAAACTGTTTTTT. Its translation: CASSQGTGREKLFF.

This clone was counted only a few times. This chain links TRBV6-5 with TRBJ2-7, with a weak D call TRBD2 (5 bases). Trimming took off 6 bases at V and 2 bases at J, with 17 bases between the two ends. The CDR3 covers 15 residues. CDR1 and CDR2 from the germline V gene are MNHEY and SVGAGI. CDR3: CASSWTLNSPYEQYF. In nucleotides, the CDR3 is TGTGCCAGCAGCTGGACTCTCAACAGTCCCTACGAGCAGTACTTC.

The gene calls are TRBV2 and TRBJ1-2, with D tentatively TRBD1 (5 bases). V dropped 5 bases and J dropped 4 bases, with 11 bases sitting between them. The germline V gene has CDR1 SNHLY and CDR2 FYNNEI. The CDR3 is 13 residues long. CDR3 sequence reads: CASSSQVPYGYTF. The CDR3, as DNA: TGTGCCAGCAGTTCACAGGTCCCCTATGGCTACACCTTC.

The gene calls are TRBV24-1 and TRBJ2-1, with TRBD1 matching 9 bases. Germline CDR1 reads KGHDR; CDR2 reads SFDVKD. This CDR3 has 13 residues. V lost 12 bases, J lost 5 bases, and 7 bases stayed unmatched. The CDR3 sequence is CAAGTGQNNEQFF. For the CDR3, the DNA is TGTGCCGCAGGGACAGGGCAAAACAATGAGCAGTTCTTC.